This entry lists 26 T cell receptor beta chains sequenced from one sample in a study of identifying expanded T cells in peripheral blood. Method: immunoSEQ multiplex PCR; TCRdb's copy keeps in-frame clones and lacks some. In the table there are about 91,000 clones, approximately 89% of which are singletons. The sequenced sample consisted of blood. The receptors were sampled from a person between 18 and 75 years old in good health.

CDR3 DNA sequence: TGTGCCAGCAGTGGTTCTGTCGGCACAGATACGCAGTATTTT. Amino acid sequence: CASSGSVGTDTQYF. The J gene is TRBJ2-3, the V gene TRBV2; no clear D gene. The CDR3 totals 14 residues. Germline-derived CDR1 and CDR2 are SNHLY and FYNNEI. The V gene lost 4 bases and the J gene lost 1 base, with 9 bases spanning the gap.

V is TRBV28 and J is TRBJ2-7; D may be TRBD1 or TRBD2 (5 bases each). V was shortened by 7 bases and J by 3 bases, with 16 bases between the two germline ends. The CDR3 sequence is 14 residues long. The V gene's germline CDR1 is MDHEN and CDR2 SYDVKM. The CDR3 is CASTNPGPDYEQYF. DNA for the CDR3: TGTGCCAGCACTAATCCGGGACCAGACTACGAGCAGTACTTC.

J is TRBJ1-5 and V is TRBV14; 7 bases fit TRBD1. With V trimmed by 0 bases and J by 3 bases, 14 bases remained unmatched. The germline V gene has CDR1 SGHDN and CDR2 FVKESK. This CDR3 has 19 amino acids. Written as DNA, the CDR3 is TGTGCCAGCAGCCAAGATGGGAGAGGACGGACAGGCCACAATCAGCCCCAGCATTTT. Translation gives CASSQDGRGRTGHNQPQHF. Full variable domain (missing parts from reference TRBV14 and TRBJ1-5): EAGVTQFPSHSVIEKGQTVTLRCDPISGHDNLYWYRRVMGKEIKFLLHFVKESKQDESGMPNNRFLAERTGGTYSTLKVQPAELEDSGVYFCASSQDGRGRTGHNQPQHFGDGTRLSIL.

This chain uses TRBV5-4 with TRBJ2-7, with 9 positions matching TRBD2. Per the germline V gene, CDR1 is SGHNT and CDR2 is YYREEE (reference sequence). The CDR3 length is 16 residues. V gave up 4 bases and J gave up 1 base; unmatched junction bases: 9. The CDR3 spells CASSQDGTSGSYEQYF. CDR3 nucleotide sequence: TGTGCCAGCAGCCAAGATGGAACTAGCGGGTCCTACGAGCAGTACTTC.

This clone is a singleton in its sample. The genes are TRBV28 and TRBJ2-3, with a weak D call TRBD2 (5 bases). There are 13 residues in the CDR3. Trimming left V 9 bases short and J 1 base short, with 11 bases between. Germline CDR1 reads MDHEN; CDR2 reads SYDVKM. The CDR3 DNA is TGTGCCAGTAGGACTGCGGGCACAGATACGCAGTATTTT. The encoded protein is CASRTAGTDTQYF.

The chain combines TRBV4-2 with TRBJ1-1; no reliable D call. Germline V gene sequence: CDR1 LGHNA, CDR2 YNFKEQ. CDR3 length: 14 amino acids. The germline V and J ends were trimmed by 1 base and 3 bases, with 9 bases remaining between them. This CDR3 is CASSQGGGYTEAFF. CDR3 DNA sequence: TGTGCCAGCAGCCAAGGGGGAGGGTACACTGAAGCTTTCTTT.

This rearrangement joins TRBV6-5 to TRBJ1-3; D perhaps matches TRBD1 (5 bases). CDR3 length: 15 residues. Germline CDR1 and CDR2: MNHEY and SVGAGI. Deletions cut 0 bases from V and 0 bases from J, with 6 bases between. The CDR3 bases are TGTGCCAGCAGTTACTCTGACAGCTCTGGAAACACCATATATTTT. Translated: CASSYSDSSGNTIYF.

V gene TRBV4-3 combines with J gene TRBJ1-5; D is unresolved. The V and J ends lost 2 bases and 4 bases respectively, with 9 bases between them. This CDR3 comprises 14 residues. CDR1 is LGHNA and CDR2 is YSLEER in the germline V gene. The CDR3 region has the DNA TGCGCCAGCAGCCAATTCCGGGGAAATCAGCCCCAGCATTTT. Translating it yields CASSQFRGNQPQHF.

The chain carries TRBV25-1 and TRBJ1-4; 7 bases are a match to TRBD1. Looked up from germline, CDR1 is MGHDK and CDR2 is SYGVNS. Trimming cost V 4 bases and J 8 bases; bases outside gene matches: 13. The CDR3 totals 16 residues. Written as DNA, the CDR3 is TGTGCCAGCAGTGCCGCGGCACAGGGGTTTAGCGAAAAACTGTTTTTT. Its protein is CASSAAAQGFSEKLFF.

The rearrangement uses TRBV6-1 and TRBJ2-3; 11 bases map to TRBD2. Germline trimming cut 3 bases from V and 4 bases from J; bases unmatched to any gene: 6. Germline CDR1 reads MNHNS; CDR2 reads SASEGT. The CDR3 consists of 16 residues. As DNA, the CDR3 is TGTGCCAGCAGTGAGGTCAGGACTAGCGGGCCAGATACGCAGTATTTT. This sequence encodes CASSEVRTSGPDTQYF.

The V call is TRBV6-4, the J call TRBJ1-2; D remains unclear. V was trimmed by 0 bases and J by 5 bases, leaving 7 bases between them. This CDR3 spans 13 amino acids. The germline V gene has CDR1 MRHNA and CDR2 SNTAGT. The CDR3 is CASSDSILYGYTF. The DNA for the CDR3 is TGTGCCAGCAGTGACTCGATTTTGTATGGCTACACCTTC.

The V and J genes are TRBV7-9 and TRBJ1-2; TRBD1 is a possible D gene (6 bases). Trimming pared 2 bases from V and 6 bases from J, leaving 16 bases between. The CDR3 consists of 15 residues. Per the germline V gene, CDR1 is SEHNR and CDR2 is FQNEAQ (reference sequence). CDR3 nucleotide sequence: TGTGCCAGCAGCTTAAGGGGTCTTGGGGGCGATGGCTACACCTTC. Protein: CASSLRGLGGDGYTF.

CDR3 DNA sequence: TGTGCCAGCAGGAGGACACAGTCCTACGAGCAGTACTTC. This gives the protein CASRRTQSYEQYF. The V call is TRBV28, the J call TRBJ2-7; D may be TRBD1 (5 bases). Germline V CDR1 and CDR2: MDHEN, SYDVKM. The CDR3 covers 13 residues. V shed 6 bases and J shed 1 base, with 10 bases lying between them.

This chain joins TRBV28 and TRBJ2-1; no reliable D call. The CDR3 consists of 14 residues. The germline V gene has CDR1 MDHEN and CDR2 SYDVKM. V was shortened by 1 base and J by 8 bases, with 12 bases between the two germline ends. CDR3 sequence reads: CASSLSGRNDEQFF. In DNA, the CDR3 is TGTGCCAGCAGTTTATCGGGCAGGAATGATGAGCAGTTCTTC. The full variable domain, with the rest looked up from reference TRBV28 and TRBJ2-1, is DVKVTQSSRYLVKRTGEKVFLECVQDMDHENMFWYRQDPGLGLRLIYFSYDVKMKEKGDIPEGYSVSREKKERFSLILESASTNQTSMYLCASSLSGRNDEQFFGPGTRLTVL.

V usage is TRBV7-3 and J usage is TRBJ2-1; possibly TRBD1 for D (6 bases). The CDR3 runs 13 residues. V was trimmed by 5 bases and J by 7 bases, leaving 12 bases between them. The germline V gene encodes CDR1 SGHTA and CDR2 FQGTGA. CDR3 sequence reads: CASSPTDRNEQFF. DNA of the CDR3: TGTGCCAGCAGCCCGACCGACAGGAATGAGCAGTTCTTC.

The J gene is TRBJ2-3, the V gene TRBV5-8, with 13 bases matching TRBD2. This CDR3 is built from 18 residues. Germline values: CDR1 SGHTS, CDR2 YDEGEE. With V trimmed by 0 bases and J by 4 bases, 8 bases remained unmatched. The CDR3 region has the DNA TGTGCCAGCAGCTTGGGCTCTGGACTAGCGGGAGTCGCAGATACGCAGTATTTT. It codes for CASSLGSGLAGVADTQYF.

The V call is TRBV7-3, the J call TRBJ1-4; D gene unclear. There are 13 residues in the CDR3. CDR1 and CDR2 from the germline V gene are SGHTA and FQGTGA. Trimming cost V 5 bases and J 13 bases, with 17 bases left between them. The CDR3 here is CASSAASGDTLFF. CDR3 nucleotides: TGTGCCAGCAGCGCCGCGTCCGGGGATACACTGTTTTTT. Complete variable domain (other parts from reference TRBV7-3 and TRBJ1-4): GAGVSQTPSNKVTEKGKYVELRCDPISGHTALYWYRQSLGQGPEFLIYFQGTGAADDSGLPNDRFFAVRPEGSVSTLKIQRTERGDSAVYLCASSAASGDTLFFGSGTQLSVL.

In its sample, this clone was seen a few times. For the CDR3, the DNA is TGTGCCTGGAACTTTGAAGGAGTGGAGACCCAGTACTTC. This encodes CAWNFEGVETQYF. This chain joins TRBV30 and TRBJ2-5; D unclear. The germline V gene encodes CDR1 GTSNPN and CDR2 SVGIG (reference sequence). V was trimmed by 4 bases and J by 5 bases, leaving 14 bases between them. The CDR3 runs to 13 residues. Full variable domain (outside the CDR3, taken from reference TRBV30 and TRBJ2-5): SQTIHQWPATLVQPVGSPLSLECTVEGTSNPNLYWYRQAAGRGLQLLFYSVGIGQISSEVPQNLSASRPQDRQFILSSKKLLLSDSGFYLCAWNFEGVETQYFGPGTRLLVL.

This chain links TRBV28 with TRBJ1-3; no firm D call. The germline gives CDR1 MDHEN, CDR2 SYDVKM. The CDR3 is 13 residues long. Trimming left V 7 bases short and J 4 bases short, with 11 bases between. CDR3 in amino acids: CASNRQSGNTIYF. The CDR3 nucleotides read TGTGCCAGCAATCGGCAATCCGGAAACACCATATATTTT. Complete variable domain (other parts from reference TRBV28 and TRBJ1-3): DVKVTQSSRYLVKRTGEKVFLECVQDMDHENMFWYRQDPGLGLRLIYFSYDVKMKEKGDIPEGYSVSREKKERFSLILESASTNQTSMYLCASNRQSGNTIYFGEGSWLTVV.

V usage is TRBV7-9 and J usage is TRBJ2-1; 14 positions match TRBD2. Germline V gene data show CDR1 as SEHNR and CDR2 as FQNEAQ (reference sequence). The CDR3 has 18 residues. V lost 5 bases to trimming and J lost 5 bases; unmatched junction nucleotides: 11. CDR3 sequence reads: CASSPRTSGRLGNNEQFF. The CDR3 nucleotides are TGTGCCAGCAGCCCCCGGACTAGCGGGAGGCTTGGGAACAATGAGCAGTTCTTC. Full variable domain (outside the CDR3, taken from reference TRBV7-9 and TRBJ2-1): DTGVSQNPRHKITKRGQNVTFRCDPISEHNRLYWYRQTLGQGPEFLTYFQNEAQLEKSRLLSDRFSAERPKGSFSTLEIQRTEQGDSAMYLCASSPRTSGRLGNNEQFFGPGTRLTVL.

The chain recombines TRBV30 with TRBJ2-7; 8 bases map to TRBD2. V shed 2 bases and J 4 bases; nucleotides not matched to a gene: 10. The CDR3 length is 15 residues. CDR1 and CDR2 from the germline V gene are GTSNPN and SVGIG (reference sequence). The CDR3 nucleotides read TGTGCCTGGAGTTCGGGAAGCGGGAGTTCTTACGAGCAGTACTTC. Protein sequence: CAWSSGSGSSYEQYF.

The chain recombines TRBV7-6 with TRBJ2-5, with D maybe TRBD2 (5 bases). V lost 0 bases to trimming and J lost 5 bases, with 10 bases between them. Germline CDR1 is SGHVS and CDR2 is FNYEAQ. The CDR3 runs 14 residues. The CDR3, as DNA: TGTGCCAGCAGCTTAGCGATAACGGGGGAGACCCAGTACTTC. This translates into CASSLAITGETQYF.

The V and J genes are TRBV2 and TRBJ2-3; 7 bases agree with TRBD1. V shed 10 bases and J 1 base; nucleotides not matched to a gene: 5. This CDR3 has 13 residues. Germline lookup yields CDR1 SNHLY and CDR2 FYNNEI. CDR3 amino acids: CAKGGEGTDTQYF. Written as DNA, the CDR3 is TGTGCCAAAGGGGGCGAGGGCACAGATACGCAGTATTTT.

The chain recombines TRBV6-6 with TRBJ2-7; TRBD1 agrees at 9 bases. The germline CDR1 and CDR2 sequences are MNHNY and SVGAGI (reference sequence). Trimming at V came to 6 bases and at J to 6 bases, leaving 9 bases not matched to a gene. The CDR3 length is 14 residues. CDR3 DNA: TGTGCCAGCAGACGCCGGGACAGGGACGTCGAGCAGTACTTC. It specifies CASRRRDRDVEQYF.

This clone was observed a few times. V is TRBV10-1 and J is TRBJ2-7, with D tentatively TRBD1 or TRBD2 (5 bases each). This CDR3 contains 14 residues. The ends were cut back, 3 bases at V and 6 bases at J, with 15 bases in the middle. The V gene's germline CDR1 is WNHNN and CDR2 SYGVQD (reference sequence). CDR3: CASSEEGLLGEQYF. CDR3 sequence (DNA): TGCGCCAGCAGTGAAGAGGGGCTATTGGGCGAGCAGTACTTC.

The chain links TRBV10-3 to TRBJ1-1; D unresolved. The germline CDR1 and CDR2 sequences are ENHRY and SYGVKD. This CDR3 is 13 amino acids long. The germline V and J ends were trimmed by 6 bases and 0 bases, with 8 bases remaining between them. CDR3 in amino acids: CAISPTMNTEAFF. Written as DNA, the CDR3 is TGTGCCATCAGCCCGACTATGAACACTGAAGCTTTCTTT.